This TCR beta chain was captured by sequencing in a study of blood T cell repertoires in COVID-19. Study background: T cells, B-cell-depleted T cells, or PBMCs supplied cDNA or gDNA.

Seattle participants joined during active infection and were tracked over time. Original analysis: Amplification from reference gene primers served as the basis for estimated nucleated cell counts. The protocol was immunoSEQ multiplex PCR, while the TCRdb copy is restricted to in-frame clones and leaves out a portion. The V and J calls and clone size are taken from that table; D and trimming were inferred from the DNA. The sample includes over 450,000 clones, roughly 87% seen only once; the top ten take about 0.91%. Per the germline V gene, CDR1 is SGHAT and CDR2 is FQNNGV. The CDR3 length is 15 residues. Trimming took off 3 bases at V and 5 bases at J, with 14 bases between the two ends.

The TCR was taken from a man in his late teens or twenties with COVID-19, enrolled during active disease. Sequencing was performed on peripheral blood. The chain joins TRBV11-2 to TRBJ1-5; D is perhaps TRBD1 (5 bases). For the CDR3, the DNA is TGTGCCAGCAGCTTGGGTCAGGGTGTCTATCAGCCCCAGCATTTT. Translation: CASSLGQGVYQPQHF.